This TCR beta chain came from a study of identical twins' blood T cells. This clonotype has more than one count but fewer than ten. TCRdb passed the 5' RACE reads through MiXCR, listing each CDR3 protein once. This sample has about 370,000 distinct CDR3 sequences, with roughly 27% found just once. This TCR was sampled from a woman aged 18 to 49 in good health. The sample taken for sequencing was PBMCs.

DNA of the CDR3: TGTGCCAGCCCATCTAAGACAGCGAGCTCCTACAATGAGCAGTTCTTC. Residues: CASPSKTASSYNEQFF. V is TRBV6-1 and J is TRBJ2-1; a weak D match, TRBD1 (5 bases). Germline lookup yields CDR1 MNHNS and CDR2 SASEGT. CDR3 length: 16 amino acids. V was cut by 8 bases and J by 0 bases, with 17 bases left in between.